One and the same sample provided the 14 T cell receptor beta chains below, sequenced in a study of spatial heterogeneity in lung cancer. Indicated time point: blood at routine non-recurrence follow-up after resection. Unsorted whole RNA from tumor, nontumor lung or frozen PBMC underwent sequencing. One entry per CDR3 protein, called by TCRdb with MiXCR from the 5' RACE reads. Found here are about 120,000 distinct CDR3 sequences, 12% of them singletons; the top ten hold roughly 17%. This material consisted of PBMCs, taken at follow-up. The receptors were sampled from a male donor with early-stage non-small cell lung cancer.

The CDR3 reads CASREDRTGHASTDTQYF. In DNA form, the CDR3 reads TGTGCCAGCAGGGAAGACCGGACAGGACATGCTAGCACAGATACGCAGTATTTT. The chain employs TRBV7-9 and TRBJ2-3, with 7 positions matching TRBD1. Germline V gene data show CDR1 as SEHNR and CDR2 as FQNEAQ (reference sequence). The CDR3 contains 18 residues. J was trimmed by 0 bases and V by 6 bases; bases with no gene match: 15.

In this sample, this clonotype turned up a few times. The CDR3: CASSQSSRRPIYF. CDR3 in DNA: TGTGCCAGCAGCCAATCCTCAAGAAGACCCATATATTTT. V and J are TRBV16 and TRBJ1-3, with D uncertain. Germline V CDR1 and CDR2: KGHSY, FQNENV. The CDR3 is 13 residues long. Trimming stripped 0 bases from V and 11 bases from J, with 11 bases between.

The V call is TRBV21-1, the J call TRBJ1-5. TRBV21-1 is flagged as a pseudogene. The CDR3 runs 13 residues. The CDR3 loop is CASRVLGNQPQHF. DNA for the CDR3: TGTGCCAGCAGGGTTTTAGGCAATCAGCCCCAGCATTTT.

This clonotype was observed a few times. Its ends do not fully match the called genes, so a read error is possible. The chain recombines TRBV27 with TRBJ2-3; 9 positions match TRBD1. The CDR3 is made up of 15 amino acids. The germline gives CDR1 MNHEY, CDR2 SMNVEV (reference sequence). The CDR3 protein is CASSHTGGVTNTQYF. The CDR3 DNA follows: TGTGCCAGCAGTCATACAGGGGGCGTCACAAATACGCAGTATTTT.

The gene calls are TRBV7-9 and TRBJ2-5; D is ambiguous. CDR3 length: 12 residues. The germline V and J ends were trimmed by 0 bases and 5 bases, with 4 bases remaining between them. Germline CDR1 is SEHNR and CDR2 is FQNEAQ (reference sequence). CDR3 sequence: CASSLATETQYF. The CDR3, as DNA: TGTGCCAGCAGCTTAGCGACCGAGACCCAGTACTTC. Combining the CDR3 with reference TRBV7-9 and TRBJ2-5 gives the whole variable domain DTGVSQNPRHKITKRGQNVTFRCDPISEHNRLYWYRQTLGQGPEFLTYFQNEAQLEKSRLLSDRFSAERPKGSFSTLEIQRTEQGDSAMYLCASSLATETQYFGPGTRLLVL.

This clonotype was counted ten times or more. The V gene is TRBV20-1, the J gene TRBJ1-5; D gene unclear. V shed 5 bases and J shed 0 bases, with 14 bases lying between them. The CDR3 has 15 amino acids. Germline-derived CDR1 and CDR2 are DFQATT and SNEGSKA (reference sequence). The CDR3 here is CSAGPETYSNQPQHF. The CDR3 region has the DNA TGCAGTGCTGGACCGGAGACTTATAGCAATCAGCCCCAGCATTTT.

This clonotype was recorded at least ten times. This chain joins TRBV6-6 and TRBJ1-4; the match to TRBD1 covers 7 bases. This CDR3 is built from 18 residues. V shed 0 bases and J 0 bases; nucleotides not matched to a gene: 7. CDR1 is MNHNY and CDR2 is SVGAGI in the germline V gene (reference sequence). As DNA, the CDR3 is TGTGCCAGCAGTTACTCGGGGCAGGGGGGTTCAACTAATGAAAAACTGTTTTTT. Protein: CASSYSGQGGSTNEKLFF.

J is TRBJ2-5 and V is TRBV12-3 or TRBV12-4; D could derive from TRBD1 or TRBD2 (6 bases each). This CDR3 has 11 amino acids. Trimming took 8 bases from V and 5 from J, leaving 9 bases between them. This CDR3 reads CASGGLETQYF. The CDR3, as DNA: TGTGCCAGCGGGGGGCTTGAGACCCAGTACTTC.

This clonotype occurred a few times. The rearrangement uses TRBV7-9 and TRBJ1-3, with TRBD1 as a possible D gene (6 bases). The CDR3 is made up of 15 amino acids. The germline V gene has CDR1 SEHNR and CDR2 FQNEAQ (reference sequence). Trimming stripped 6 bases from V and 0 bases from J, with 12 bases between. CDR3 residues: CASSTPGVSGNTIYF. The CDR3 coding sequence is TGTGCCAGCAGTACCCCAGGGGTCTCTGGAAACACCATATATTTT.

The chain recombines TRBV6-2 or TRBV6-3 with TRBJ2-2; 7 positions agree with TRBD1. The germline gives CDR1 MNHEY, CDR2 SVGEGT. J was trimmed by 4 bases and V by 8 bases; bases with no gene match: 19. This CDR3 has 18 residues. This CDR3 reads CASLKRGGASLGTGELFF. The CDR3 DNA reads as TGTGCCAGCCTGAAGAGAGGGGGCGCGTCCTTGGGCACCGGGGAGCTGTTTTTT.

This clonotype was seen a handful of times. The rearrangement links TRBV9 to TRBJ2-6; no firm D call. CDR3 length equals 17 residues. Germline V gene sequence: CDR1 SGDLS, CDR2 YYNGEE. V was cut by 0 bases and J by 2 bases, with 12 bases left in between. In DNA form, the CDR3 reads TGTGCCAGCAGCGTAGAGGCCCGGCAGACTGGGGCCAACGTCCTGACTTTC. Translating gives CASSVEARQTGANVLTF.

This clonotype was recorded many times. The genes are TRBV11-2 and TRBJ2-3; D uncertain. The V and J ends lost 5 bases and 2 bases respectively, with 14 bases between them. CDR3 length equals 15 residues. Germline loops: CDR1 SGHAT, CDR2 FQNNGV. The DNA of the CDR3 is TGTGCCAGCAGCCCCCAGCCGGGTTTCACAGATACGCAGTATTTT. This sequence encodes CASSPQPGFTDTQYF.

This clonotype was seen repeatedly, ten times or more. The CDR3, as DNA: TGTGCCAGCAGTTTATCCCGGCGTGGGCAAGAGACCCAGTACTTC. Translation gives CASSLSRRGQETQYF. The V gene is TRBV12-3 or TRBV12-4, the J gene TRBJ2-5; D is unclear. The CDR3 runs to 15 residues. Trimming took off 2 bases at V and 2 bases at J, with 12 bases between the two ends.

This clonotype has at least ten counts. This rearrangement joins TRBV5-5 to TRBJ2-2; 7 bases match TRBD2. CDR3 size: 12 residues. V dropped 4 bases and J dropped 6; count of bases not matched to a gene: 0. CDR1 is SGHKS, CDR2 YYEKEE, per germline (reference sequence). CDR3 coding DNA: TGTGCCAGCAGCCGGGAGGCCGGGGAGCTGTTTTTT. Residues: CASSREAGELFF.